The clone carrying this T cell receptor (beta chain) came up a few times. Its antigen is still unknown. This sample stems from a study of T cells in Graves' hyperthyroidism and ophthalmopathy. Uncontrolled infection, other autoimmune disease, pregnancy or lactation barred patients from enrollment. Germline assignment: CDR1 SGHTA and CDR2 FQGNSA. CDR3 length equals 11 residues. V was pared by 6 bases and J by 12 bases, with 7 bases of the junction left unmatched. TCR beta CDR3 sequences were amplified from RNA transcripts. The HTBI primer set drove a first-round RT-PCR of the TCR CDR3. TCRdb re-analysed the multiplex PCR reads in MiXCR, keeping a single row per CDR3 protein. The table lists about 560,000 distinct CDR3 sequences, roughly 50% of them singletons. Whole-study results and caveats: In validation, the model predicted ophthalmopathy. These predictions came a median roughly six months before onset. From stable hyperthyroidism, ophthalmopathy was set apart by a 13 V-J model. Blood samples included most of the expanded thyroid clonotypes exceeding 0.001.

The TCR comes from a young woman with Graves' hyperthyroidism. The sample taken for sequencing was peripheral blood or thyroid tissue (not recorded which). V is TRBV7-2 and J is TRBJ2-7, with TRBD1 identical over 8 bases. For the CDR3, the DNA is TGTGCCAGCAGTTCAAGACAGGGGCCGTACTTC. It specifies CASSSRQGPYF. Full variable domain (rest looked up from reference TRBV7-2 and TRBJ2-7): GAGVSQSPSNKVTEKGKDVELRCDPISGHTALYWYRQSLGQGLEFLIYFQGNSAPDKSGLPSDRFSAERTGGSVSTLTIQRTQQEDSAVYLCASSSRQGPYFGPGTRLTVT.